The clone carrying this TCR beta chain was seen a few times. Its antigen is currently unknown. The entry originates in a study of OX40 agonist ivuxolimab in advanced cancers. About the research overall: An anti-OX40 (CD134) antibody with agonistic activity, ivuxolimab, was administered to patients.

Profiled with immunoSEQ multiplex PCR; TCRdb holds only in-frame clones, not every one. The data hold about 58,000 clones, with over 70% observed a single time. Per germline, CDR1 SGHNT and CDR2 YYREEE (reference sequence). CDR3 length equals 16 residues. The V and J ends lost 1 base and 1 base, in that order; junction bases with no gene match: 3. General study points: Averaged across samples, CD8+ T cells carried more expanded clones than CD4+ did.

The sequencing here drew on CD4+ or CD8+ T cells sorted from blood, taken in a trial of the OX40 agonist ivuxolimab. The V and J genes are TRBV5-4 and TRBJ2-1; 9 positions match TRBD2. The TCR comes from an adult with an advanced solid tumor such as melanoma, head and neck, liver or kidney cancer. In DNA form, the CDR3 reads TGTGCCAGCAGCTTGCCTAGCGGGATTTCCTACAATGAGCAGTTCTTC. This sequence encodes CASSLPSGISYNEQFF.